This T cell receptor beta chain stems from a study of blood T cell repertoires in COVID-19. This CDR3 has 16 residues. From germline, CDR1 is MDHEN and CDR2 SYDVKM. V gave up 5 bases and J gave up 4 bases; unmatched junction bases: 11. Sequenced by immunoSEQ multiplex PCR; TCRdb stores in-frame clones only, minus some. The table lists about 30,000 clones, approximately 86% of them singletons. Material: peripheral blood. This clonotype was obtained from a human donor in a cohort sampled during active COVID-19. The donor label of this sample is uncertain. The rearrangement uses TRBV28 and TRBJ1-2; 9 nucleotides agree with TRBD1. CDR3 DNA sequence: TGTGCCAGCAGTATGTACCGGGACAGGGTGGTCTATGGCTACACCTTC. Its protein product is CASSMYRDRVVYGYTF.